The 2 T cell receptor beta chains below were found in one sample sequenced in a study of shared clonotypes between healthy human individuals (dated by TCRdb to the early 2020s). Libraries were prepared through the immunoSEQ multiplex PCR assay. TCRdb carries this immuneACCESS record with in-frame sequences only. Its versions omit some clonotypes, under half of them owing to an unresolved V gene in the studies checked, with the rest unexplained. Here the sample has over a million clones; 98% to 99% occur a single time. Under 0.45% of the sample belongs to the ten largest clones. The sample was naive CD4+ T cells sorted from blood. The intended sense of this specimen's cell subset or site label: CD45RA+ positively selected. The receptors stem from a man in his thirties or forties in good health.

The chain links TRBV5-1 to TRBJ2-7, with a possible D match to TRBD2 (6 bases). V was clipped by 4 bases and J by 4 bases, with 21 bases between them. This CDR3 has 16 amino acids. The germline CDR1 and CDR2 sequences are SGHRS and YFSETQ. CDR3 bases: TGCGCCAGCAGCCTTTATGAATCCGGAGGGCCATACGAGCAGTACTTC. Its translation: CASSLYESGGPYEQYF.

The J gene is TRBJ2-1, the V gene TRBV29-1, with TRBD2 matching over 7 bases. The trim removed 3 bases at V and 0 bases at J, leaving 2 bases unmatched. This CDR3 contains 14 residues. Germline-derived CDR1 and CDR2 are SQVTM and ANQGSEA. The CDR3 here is CSVETSSSYNEQFF. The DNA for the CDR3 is TGCAGCGTTGAGACTAGCAGCTCCTACAATGAGCAGTTCTTC.